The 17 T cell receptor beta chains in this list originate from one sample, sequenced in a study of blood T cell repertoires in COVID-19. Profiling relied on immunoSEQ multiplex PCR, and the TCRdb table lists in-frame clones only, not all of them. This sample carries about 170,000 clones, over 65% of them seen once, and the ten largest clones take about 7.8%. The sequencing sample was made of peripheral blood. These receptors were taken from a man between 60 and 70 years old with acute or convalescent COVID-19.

This CDR3 reads CASSFPQGTYNEQFF. The CDR3 DNA sequence: TGTGCCAGCAGTTTCCCCCAGGGGACCTACAATGAGCAGTTCTTC. The chain uses TRBV28 and TRBJ2-1; maybe TRBD1 (6 bases). The CDR3 loop spans 15 amino acids. V was trimmed by 3 bases and J by 2 bases, leaving 11 bases between them. Germline V CDR1 and CDR2: MDHEN, SYDVKM.

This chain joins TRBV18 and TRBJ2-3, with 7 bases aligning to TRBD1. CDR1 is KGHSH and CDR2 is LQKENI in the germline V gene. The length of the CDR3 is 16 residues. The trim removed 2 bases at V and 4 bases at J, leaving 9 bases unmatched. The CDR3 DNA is TGTGCCAGCTCACCAGTCGGGACAGCCTTACCAGATACGCAGTATTTT. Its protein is CASSPVGTALPDTQYF.

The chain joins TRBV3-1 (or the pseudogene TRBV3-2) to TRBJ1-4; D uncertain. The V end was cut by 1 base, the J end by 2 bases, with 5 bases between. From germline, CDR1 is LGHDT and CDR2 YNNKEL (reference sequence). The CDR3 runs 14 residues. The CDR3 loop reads CASSQGVTNEKLFF. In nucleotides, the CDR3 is TGTGCCAGCAGCCAAGGCGTTACTAATGAAAAACTGTTTTTT.

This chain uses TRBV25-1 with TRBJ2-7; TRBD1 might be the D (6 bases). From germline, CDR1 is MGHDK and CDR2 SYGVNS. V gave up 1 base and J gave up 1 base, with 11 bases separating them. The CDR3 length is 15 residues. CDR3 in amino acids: CASSESGQKSYEQYF. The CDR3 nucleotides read TGTGCCAGCAGTGAATCGGGACAAAAGTCCTACGAGCAGTACTTC.

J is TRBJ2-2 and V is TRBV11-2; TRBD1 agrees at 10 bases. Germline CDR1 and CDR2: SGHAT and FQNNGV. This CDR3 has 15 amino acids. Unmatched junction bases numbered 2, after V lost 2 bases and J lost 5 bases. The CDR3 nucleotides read TGTGCCAGCAGCTTAACGGGACAGGGGACCGGGGAGCTGTTTTTT. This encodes CASSLTGQGTGELFF. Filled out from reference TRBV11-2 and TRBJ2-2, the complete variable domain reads EAGVAQSPRYKIIEKRQSVAFWCNPISGHATLYWYQQILGQGPKLLIQFQNNGVVDDSQLPKDRFSAERLKGVDSTLKIQPAKLEDSAVYLCASSLTGQGTGELFFGEGSRLTVL.

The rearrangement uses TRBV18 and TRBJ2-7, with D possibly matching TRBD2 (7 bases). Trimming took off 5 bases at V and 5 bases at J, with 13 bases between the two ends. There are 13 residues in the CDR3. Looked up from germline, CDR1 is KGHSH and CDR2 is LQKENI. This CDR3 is CASSYGGGNEQYF. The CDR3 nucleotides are TGTGCCAGCTCATATGGGGGGGGCAACGAGCAGTACTTC.

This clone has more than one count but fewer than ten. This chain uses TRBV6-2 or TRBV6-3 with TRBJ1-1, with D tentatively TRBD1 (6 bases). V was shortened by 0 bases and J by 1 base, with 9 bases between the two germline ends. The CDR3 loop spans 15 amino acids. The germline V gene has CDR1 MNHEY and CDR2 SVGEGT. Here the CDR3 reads CASSYSMDRNTEAFF. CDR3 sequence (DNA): TGTGCCAGCAGTTACTCGATGGACAGGAACACTGAAGCTTTCTTT.

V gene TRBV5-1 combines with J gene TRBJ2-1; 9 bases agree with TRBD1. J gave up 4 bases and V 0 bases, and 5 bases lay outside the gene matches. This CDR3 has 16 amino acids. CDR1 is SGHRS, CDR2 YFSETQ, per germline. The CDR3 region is CASSLGGQGNYNEQFF. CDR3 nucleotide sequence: TGCGCCAGCAGCTTGGGGGGACAGGGAAATTACAATGAGCAGTTCTTC.

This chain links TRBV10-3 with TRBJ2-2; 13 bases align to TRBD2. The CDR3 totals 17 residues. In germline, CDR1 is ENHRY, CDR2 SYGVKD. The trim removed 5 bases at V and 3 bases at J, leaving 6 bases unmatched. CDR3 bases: TGTGCCATCAGTCCGACTAGCGGGGGGTCCTACACCGGGGAGCTGTTTTTT. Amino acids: CAISPTSGGSYTGELFF.

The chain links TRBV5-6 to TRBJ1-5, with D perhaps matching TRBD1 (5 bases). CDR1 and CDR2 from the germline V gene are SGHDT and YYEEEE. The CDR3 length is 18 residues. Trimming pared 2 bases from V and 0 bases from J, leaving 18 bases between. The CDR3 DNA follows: TGTGCCAGCAGCTTAATCGGGGGTCGTTCACTTAGCAATCAGCCCCAGCATTTT. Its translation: CASSLIGGRSLSNQPQHF.

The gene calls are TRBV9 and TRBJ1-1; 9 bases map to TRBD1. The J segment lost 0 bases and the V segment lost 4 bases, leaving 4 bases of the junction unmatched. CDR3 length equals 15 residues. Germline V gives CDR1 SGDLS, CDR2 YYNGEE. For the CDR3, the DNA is TGTGCCAGCAGCCCCCGACAGGGGGTGAACACTGAAGCTTTCTTT. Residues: CASSPRQGVNTEAFF.

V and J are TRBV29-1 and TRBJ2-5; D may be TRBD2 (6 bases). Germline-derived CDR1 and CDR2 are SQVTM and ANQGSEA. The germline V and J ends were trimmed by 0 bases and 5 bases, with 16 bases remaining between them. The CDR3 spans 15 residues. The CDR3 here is CSVEDAEGLLETQYF. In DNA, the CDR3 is TGCAGCGTTGAAGACGCGGAGGGCTTATTGGAGACCCAGTACTTC. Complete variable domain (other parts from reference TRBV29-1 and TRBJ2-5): SAVISQKPSRDICQRGTSLTIQCQVDSQVTMMFWYRQQPGQSLTLIATANQGSEATYESGFVIDKFPISRPNLTFSTLTVSNMSPEDSSIYLCSVEDAEGLLETQYFGPGTRLLVL.

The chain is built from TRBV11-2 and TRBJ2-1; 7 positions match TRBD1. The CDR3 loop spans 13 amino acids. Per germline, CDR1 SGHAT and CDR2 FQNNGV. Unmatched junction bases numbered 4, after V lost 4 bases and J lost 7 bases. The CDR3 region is CASSSYRGNEQFF. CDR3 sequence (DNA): TGTGCCAGCAGCTCCTACAGGGGAAATGAGCAGTTCTTC.

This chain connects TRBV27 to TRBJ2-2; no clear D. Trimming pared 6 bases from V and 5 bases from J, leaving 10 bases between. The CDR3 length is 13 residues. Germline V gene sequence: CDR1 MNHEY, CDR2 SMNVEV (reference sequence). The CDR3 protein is CASSLTFTGELFF. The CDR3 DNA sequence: TGTGCCAGCAGCTTGACATTTACCGGGGAGCTGTTTTTT.

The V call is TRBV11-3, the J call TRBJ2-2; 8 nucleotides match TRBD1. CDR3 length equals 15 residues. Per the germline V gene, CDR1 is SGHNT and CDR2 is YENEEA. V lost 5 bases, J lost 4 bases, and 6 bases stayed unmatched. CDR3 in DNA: TGTGCCAGCAGCCCCCAGGGGGCAGGCACCGGGGAGCTGTTTTTT. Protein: CASSPQGAGTGELFF.

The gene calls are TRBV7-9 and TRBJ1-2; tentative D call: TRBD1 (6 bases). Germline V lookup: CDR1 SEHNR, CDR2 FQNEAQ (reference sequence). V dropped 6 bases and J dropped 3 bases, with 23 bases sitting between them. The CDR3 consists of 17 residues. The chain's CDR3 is CASREITGNRAYYGYTF. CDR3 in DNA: TGTGCCAGCAGGGAAATTACGGGGAACAGGGCTTACTATGGCTACACCTTC.

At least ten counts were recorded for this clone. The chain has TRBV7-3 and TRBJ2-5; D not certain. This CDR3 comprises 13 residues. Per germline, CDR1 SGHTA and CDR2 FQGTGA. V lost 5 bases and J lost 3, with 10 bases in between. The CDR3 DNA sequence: TGTGCCAGCAGCCGCGGATCGGAAGAGACCCAGTACTTC. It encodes CASSRGSEETQYF.